Presented here are 9 T cell receptor beta chains from one specimen sequenced in a study of blood T cell repertoires in COVID-19. Assay used: immunoSEQ multiplex PCR; TCRdb lists only in-frame clones, some missing. The repertoire consists of about 66,000 clones, with about 88% occurring once and the leading ten covering under 5%. The specimen sequenced was peripheral blood. These receptors all stem from a man aged 65-85 years with acute or convalescent COVID-19.

The V call is TRBV1, the J call TRBJ1-2. TRBV1 is labeled a pseudogene. There are 18 residues in the CDR3. The CDR3 here is CTSSQDQLGEGPDYGYTF. CDR3 DNA sequence: TGCACCAGCAGCCAAGATCAACTAGGGGAGGGGCCCGACTATGGCTACACCTTC.

This clone was recorded only once. The chain recombines TRBV6-5 with TRBJ2-1, with TRBD2 as a possible D gene (6 bases). The V gene lost 8 bases and the J gene lost 9 bases, with 23 bases spanning the gap. Looked up from germline, CDR1 is MNHEY and CDR2 is SVGAGI. The CDR3 consists of 15 residues. The CDR3 coding sequence is TGTGCCAGCCAAGACTCCCGGGACTCCAAGGGTGAGCAGTTCTTC. It encodes CASQDSRDSKGEQFF.

This chain joins TRBV14 and TRBJ1-6, with 7 bases that match TRBD1. The V segment lost 5 bases and the J segment 7 bases; nucleotides outside the gene matches: 5. The CDR3 is 14 residues long. CDR1 is SGHDN and CDR2 is FVKESK in the germline V gene. The CDR3 DNA reads TGTGCCAGCAGCTCGGACAGGCTGAATTCACCCCTCCACTTT. Protein sequence: CASSSDRLNSPLHF.

This clone was detected only once. The chain employs TRBV19 and TRBJ2-1; no reliable D call. Germline V gene data show CDR1 as LNHDA and CDR2 as SQIVND (reference sequence). V lost 3 bases, J lost 0 bases, and 12 bases lay in between. This CDR3 has 16 amino acids. The CDR3 protein is CASSITQRSSYNEQFF. CDR3 sequence (DNA): TGTGCCAGTAGTATTACTCAACGGAGCTCCTACAATGAGCAGTTCTTC.

This clone has only one observation. This chain connects TRBV6-5 to TRBJ2-3, with 9 bases aligning to TRBD2. The V gene end was trimmed by 8 bases and the J gene end by 6 bases; junction bases not matched to a gene: 9. The CDR3 contains 14 residues. Germline CDR1 MNHEY, CDR2 SVGAGI. The CDR3 nucleotides are TGTGCCAGCCAGCCGGGACTAGCAAGGGATACGCAGTATTTT. Its translation is CASQPGLARDTQYF.

The chain is built from TRBV5-1 and TRBJ2-5; 10 bases map to TRBD2. The CDR3 loop spans 16 amino acids. V shed 5 bases, J shed 1 base, and the junction held 8 bases outside the gene matches. CDR1 is SGHRS and CDR2 is YFSETQ in the germline V gene. The CDR3 loop is CASSFQLAGSQETQYF. In DNA form, the CDR3 reads TGCGCCAGCAGTTTTCAACTAGCGGGGAGCCAAGAGACCCAGTACTTC.

The chain employs TRBV20-1 and TRBJ1-5; no firm D call. Germline V lookup: CDR1 DFQATT, CDR2 SNEGSKA (reference sequence). The CDR3 is 10 amino acids. The V gene lost 1 base and the J gene lost 8 bases, with 3 bases spanning the gap. CDR3 residues: CSARGEPQHF. For the CDR3, the DNA is TGCAGTGCTAGAGGCGAGCCCCAGCATTTT.

This sequence joins TRBV24-1 and TRBJ1-2, with D tentatively TRBD1 (5 bases). The germline gives CDR1 KGHDR, CDR2 SFDVKD. With 4 bases removed from V and 4 bases from J, the gap between germline ends came to 9 bases. The CDR3 runs 13 residues. The CDR3 is CATSEEGPYGYTF. As DNA, the CDR3 is TGTGCCACCAGTGAGGAGGGGCCCTATGGCTACACCTTC.

The chain is built from TRBV27 and TRBJ1-6; 10 bases agree with TRBD1. Germline V lookup: CDR1 MNHEY, CDR2 SMNVEV (reference sequence). The ends lost 4 bases at V and 9 bases at J; junction bases unmatched: 3. This CDR3 is built from 14 residues. CDR3 bases: TGTGCCAGCAGTTCCCGGACAGGGGGTTCACCCCTCCACTTT. Translating gives CASSSRTGGSPLHF.